The 3 T cell receptor beta chains given below trace back to one sample, sequenced in a study of cytomegalovirus exposure and HLA in healthy donors. The protocol was immunoSEQ multiplex PCR, while the TCRdb copy is restricted to in-frame clones and leaves out a portion. The table shows 220,000 or so clones, with around 86% occurring only once. The sample comprised PBMCs. These TCRs come from a woman between 18 and 29 years old in good health and CMV-seropositive.

J is TRBJ1-3 and V is TRBV6-6; 9 nucleotides align to TRBD1. The germline CDR1 and CDR2 sequences are MNHNY and SVGAGI (reference sequence). This CDR3 region has 16 residues. With 2 bases clipped from V and 4 bases from J, the junction kept 6 bases outside the gene matches. DNA of the CDR3: TGTGCCAGCAGTTACGGGACAGGGACAGGGGGAAACACCATATATTTT. This sequence encodes CASSYGTGTGGNTIYF.

The genes are TRBV4-2 and TRBJ1-1; weak D call: TRBD1 (6 bases). Germline CDR1 LGHNA, CDR2 YNFKEQ. V lost 3 bases, J lost 5 bases, and 16 bases lay in between. The CDR3 has 15 amino acids. CDR3 nucleotides: TGTGCCAGCAGCCAGGTGGGGGGGGGCTGGACTGAAGCTTTCTTT. Translated: CASSQVGGGWTEAFF.

The chain is built from TRBV29-1 and TRBJ2-2; D is perhaps TRBD1 (5 bases). The CDR3 runs 13 residues. The V end lost 1 base, the J end lost 5 bases, and 8 bases lay between the germline ends. Germline assignment: CDR1 SQVTM and CDR2 ANQGSEA. CDR3 residues: CSVEGGETGELFF. Written as DNA, the CDR3 is TGCAGCGTTGAAGGGGGCGAGACCGGGGAGCTGTTTTTT.